This T cell receptor (beta chain) was identified in a study of T cell responses to AZD1222 COVID-19 vaccine. Germline CDR1 reads GTSNPN; CDR2 reads SVGIG (reference sequence). Deletions cut 0 bases from V and 6 bases from J, with 3 bases between. CDR3 size: 10 residues. Sequenced by immunoSEQ multiplex PCR; TCRdb stores in-frame clones only, minus some. The sample shows about 180,000 clones, roughly 88% of them seen only once. The genes are TRBV30 and TRBJ2-7; no reliable D call. This clonotype originated in an adult in good health. Sequenced here: peripheral blood, sampled on day 0 of AZD1222 vaccination. CDR3 protein: CAWSVGEQYF. For the CDR3, the DNA is TGTGCCTGGAGTGTAGGCGAGCAGTACTTC.